The 28 T cell receptor beta chains below all came from one sample that was sequenced in a study of T cell responses to AZD1222 COVID-19 vaccine (dated by TCRdb to about 2021). Library preparation was by the immunoSEQ multiplex PCR assay. TCRdb obtained this table from immuneACCESS and retained in-frame rearrangements with V and J assigned. These tables miss some clones; where compared with another copy, unresolved V genes account for less than half of the shortfall, and the remainder is unexplained. The sample table holds about 180,000 clones, of which just over 85% were seen once. The ten most abundant clones make up 7.7% of the sample. The sample's time point label is to be understood as: baseline before first vaccination. The sequenced sample was peripheral blood, obtained on day 0 of AZD1222 vaccination. The receptors come from an adult in good health.

This clone was detected once. The rearrangement joins TRBV14 to TRBJ2-3; tentatively, D is TRBD1 (5 bases). The CDR3 contains 15 residues. V lost 5 bases and J 4 bases, leaving 16 bases between the germline ends. Germline V gene lookup returns CDR1 SGHDN and CDR2 FVKESK. The CDR3 reads CASSTRPVRADTQYF. CDR3 in DNA: TGTGCCAGCAGCACACGCCCGGTCAGGGCAGATACGCAGTATTTT.

The V call is TRBV6-2 or TRBV6-3, the J call TRBJ1-1, with D hard to call. The length of the CDR3 is 10 residues. V shed 5 bases and J shed 7 bases, with 5 bases lying between them. Germline CDR1 MNHEY, CDR2 SVGEGT. CDR3 in DNA: TGTGCCAGCAGTAAAGGTGAAGCTTTCTTT. Translated: CASSKGEAFF.

V is TRBV19 and J is TRBJ2-3; possible D gene TRBD2, 5 bases. Trimming shortened V by 3 bases and J by 0 bases, and 10 bases separated the two germline ends. The germline CDR1 and CDR2 sequences are LNHDA and SQIVND (reference sequence). The CDR3 consists of 15 residues. The CDR3 sequence is CASSIPGFSTDTQYF. CDR3 in DNA: TGTGCCAGTAGTATCCCGGGGTTTAGCACAGATACGCAGTATTTT.

The V gene is TRBV30, the J gene TRBJ2-3; D gene uncertain. There are 15 residues in the CDR3. V shed 4 bases and J shed 0 bases, with 14 bases lying between them. CDR1 is GTSNPN and CDR2 is SVGIG in the germline V gene (reference sequence). The CDR3 DNA follows: TGTGCCTGGACACCTCGGGCAGCTAGCACAGATACGCAGTATTTT. Its protein is CAWTPRAASTDTQYF.

The rearrangement links TRBV6-4 to TRBJ2-2, with D unresolved. Trimming removed 2 bases at V and 4 bases at J, with 2 bases between. Germline CDR1 reads MRHNA; CDR2 reads SNTAGT. There are 12 residues in the CDR3. As DNA, the CDR3 is TGTGCCAGCAGTGACGTCACCGGGGAGCTGTTTTTT. It encodes CASSDVTGELFF.

The chain carries TRBV12-3 or TRBV12-4 and TRBJ1-5; D uncertain. V shed 8 bases and J shed 3 bases, with 8 bases lying between them. The CDR3 has 12 amino acids. The CDR3 loop is CASRTVNQPQHF. CDR3 nucleotides: TGTGCCAGCCGGACTGTCAATCAGCCCCAGCATTTT.

The rearrangement links TRBV29-1 to TRBJ2-7, with 9 bases aligning to TRBD1. The CDR3 totals 14 residues. CDR1 is SQVTM, CDR2 ANQGSEA, per germline. The trim removed 4 bases at V and 4 bases at J, leaving 8 bases unmatched. CDR3 DNA sequence: TGCAGCGTTGGAGGAGGGACAGGGCTATACGAGCAGTACTTC. Residues: CSVGGGTGLYEQYF.

The chain carries TRBV7-9 and TRBJ2-3; 9 bases are shared with TRBD1. This CDR3 has 17 amino acids. V lost 5 bases and J lost 2; bases outside the gene matches: 11. Germline lookup yields CDR1 SEHNR and CDR2 FQNEAQ (reference sequence). Here the CDR3 reads CASSPILGQGNTDTQYF. DNA for the CDR3: TGTGCCAGCAGCCCAATATTAGGACAGGGGAACACAGATACGCAGTATTTT.

CDR3 amino acids: CAISRSARDEQFF. The CDR3, as DNA: TGTGCCATCAGTCGAAGCGCGCGGGATGAGCAGTTCTTC. This chain joins TRBV10-3 and TRBJ2-1; maybe TRBD2 (5 bases). The germline gives CDR1 ENHRY, CDR2 SYGVKD. V dropped 5 bases and J dropped 8 bases, with 13 bases sitting between them. The CDR3 loop spans 13 amino acids.

The CDR3 nucleotides read TGTGCCAGCAGCCCGGGAGGCTTAATCGGGTCGGGGGGGCTCCACAATGAGCAGTTCTTC. Encoded protein: CASSPGGLIGSGGLHNEQFF. The chain uses TRBV7-3 and TRBJ2-1, with 8 positions matching TRBD2. The trim removed 5 bases at V and 5 bases at J, leaving 23 bases unmatched. Germline CDR1 is SGHTA and CDR2 is FQGTGA. The CDR3 spans 20 residues.

The V and J genes are TRBV11-2 and TRBJ1-2; D remains ambiguous. The CDR3 is 14 residues long. The V gene's germline CDR1 is SGHAT and CDR2 FQNNGV. Trimming stripped 1 base from V and 0 bases from J, with 6 bases between. CDR3: CASSLVGANYGYTF. As DNA, the CDR3 is TGTGCCAGCAGCTTAGTGGGCGCTAACTATGGCTACACCTTC.

This clone was counted a few times. CDR3 residues: CASSEWGANTGELFF. CDR3 in DNA: TGTGCCAGCAGTGAATGGGGAGCGAACACCGGGGAGCTGTTTTTT. The chain couples TRBV2 to TRBJ2-2, with D tentatively TRBD2 (5 bases). This CDR3 spans 15 amino acids. Trimming took off 2 bases at V and 0 bases at J, with 7 bases between the two ends. Per the germline V gene, CDR1 is SNHLY and CDR2 is FYNNEI.

The chain links TRBV5-4 to TRBJ1-3, with D possibly being TRBD1 (5 bases). The CDR3 loop spans 15 amino acids. Trimming removed 2 bases at V and 4 bases at J, with 13 bases between. CDR1 and CDR2 from the germline V gene are SGHNT and YYREEE (reference sequence). CDR3 coding DNA: TGTGCCAGCAGCTTTAGCAGGGACGCGGGAAACACCATATATTTT. Protein: CASSFSRDAGNTIYF.

The rearrangement joins TRBV9 to TRBJ2-1, with 10 bases lining up with TRBD2. From germline, CDR1 is SGDLS and CDR2 YYNGEE. This CDR3 has 15 residues. Trimming at V came to 1 base and at J to 7 bases, leaving 5 bases not matched to a gene. The CDR3 is CASSVSGGAGNEQFF. CDR3 DNA sequence: TGTGCCAGCAGCGTAAGCGGGGGGGCAGGGAATGAGCAGTTCTTC.

The V gene is TRBV6-5, the J gene TRBJ2-2; D possibly corresponds to TRBD1 (6 bases). The CDR3 totals 13 residues. The germline gives CDR1 MNHEY, CDR2 SVGAGI. Trimming left V 5 bases short and J 6 bases short, with 10 bases between. The CDR3 region has the DNA TGTGCCAGCAGTACAGGGTTTCCCGGGGAGCTGTTTTTT. Encoded protein: CASSTGFPGELFF.

The genes are TRBV7-9 and TRBJ2-2, with D unclear. CDR3 length equals 14 residues. V lost 2 bases to trimming and J lost 3 bases, with 7 bases between them. Germline V gene sequence: CDR1 SEHNR, CDR2 FQNEAQ (reference sequence). The CDR3 DNA is TGTGCCAGCAGCTTAATAACATACACCGGGGAGCTGTTTTTT. Translating gives CASSLITYTGELFF. Variable domain in full (rest from reference TRBV7-9 and TRBJ2-2): DTGVSQNPRHKITKRGQNVTFRCDPISEHNRLYWYRQTLGQGPEFLTYFQNEAQLEKSRLLSDRFSAERPKGSFSTLEIQRTEQGDSAMYLCASSLITYTGELFFGEGSRLTVL.

The gene calls are TRBV30 and TRBJ2-7; D may match TRBD1 or TRBD2 (6 bases each). The V end was cut by 0 bases, the J end by 6 bases, with 9 bases between. Looked up from germline, CDR1 is GTSNPN and CDR2 is SVGIG (reference sequence). This CDR3 spans 12 amino acids. CDR3: CAWSVGGIEQYF. The CDR3 bases are TGTGCCTGGAGTGTAGGGGGGATCGAGCAGTACTTC.

The gene calls are TRBV27 and TRBJ2-3, with TRBD2 matching 8 bases. The V and J ends lost 6 bases and 2 bases, in that order; junction bases with no gene match: 13. CDR1 MNHEY and CDR2 SMNVEV come from the germline V gene (reference sequence). CDR3 size: 17 residues. The CDR3 DNA is TGTGCCAGCAGGACCCATCTGGGCGGGGGGTTCACAGATACGCAGTATTTT. It yields the protein CASRTHLGGGFTDTQYF.

The chain is built from TRBV6-5 and TRBJ1-6, with D unclear. The germline V and J ends were trimmed by 4 bases and 4 bases, with 8 bases remaining between them. Germline V gene lookup returns CDR1 MNHEY and CDR2 SVGAGI. This CDR3 has 14 amino acids. The CDR3 bases are TGTGCCAGCAGTTGGGAAGGGTATAATTCACCCCTCCACTTT. Its translation is CASSWEGYNSPLHF.

The gene calls are TRBV3-1 (or the pseudogene TRBV3-2) and TRBJ2-1; no clear D gene. The CDR3 runs 17 residues. Germline-derived CDR1 and CDR2 are LGHDT and YNNKEL (reference sequence). Trimming took off 4 bases at V and 1 base at J, with 17 bases between the two ends. The CDR3 DNA reads TGTGCCAGCAGCCCCCATTCAGGCCCTAAGTCCTACAATGAGCAGTTCTTC. This sequence encodes CASSPHSGPKSYNEQFF.

The table lists this clone with a count of one. This chain links TRBV30 with TRBJ2-7, with D perhaps being TRBD1 or TRBD2 (5 bases each). Per the germline V gene, CDR1 is GTSNPN and CDR2 is SVGIG (reference sequence). The CDR3 has 11 residues. Trimming cost V 5 bases and J 0 bases, with 5 bases left between them. The CDR3 sequence: CAWGGSYEQYF. Written as DNA, the CDR3 is TGTGCCTGGGGGGGCTCCTACGAGCAGTACTTC.

V is TRBV28 and J is TRBJ1-1; D may be TRBD1 (5 bases). Per the germline V gene, CDR1 is MDHEN and CDR2 is SYDVKM. Trimming pared 5 bases from V and 3 bases from J, leaving 19 bases between. The CDR3 is 16 residues long. The CDR3 here is CASSEGAGPVYTEAFF. The DNA for the CDR3 is TGTGCCAGCAGTGAAGGCGCAGGGCCGGTGTACACTGAAGCTTTCTTT.

The chain carries TRBV30 and TRBJ1-1; possibly TRBD1 for D (6 bases). The CDR3 length is 15 residues. Germline loops: CDR1 GTSNPN, CDR2 SVGIG (reference sequence). The chain's CDR3 is CAAHLRGMGNTEAFF. The CDR3 DNA is TGTGCAGCCCATCTGAGGGGGATGGGGAACACTGAAGCTTTCTTT.

This clone came up once. The chain carries TRBV4-3 and TRBJ1-2, with D possibly being TRBD1 (6 bases). The CDR3 totals 16 residues. Per germline, CDR1 LGHNA and CDR2 YSLEER. V lost 0 bases, J lost 8 bases, and 19 bases lay in between. The CDR3 DNA is TGCGCCAGCAGCCAAGAATCTATAGGGGGGGTTGGCGGCTACACCTTC. This encodes CASSQESIGGVGGYTF.

The V gene is TRBV5-4, the J gene TRBJ2-2; TRBD1 aligns across 10 bases. J gave up 4 bases and V 4 bases, and 1 base lay outside the gene matches. Germline CDR1 SGHNT, CDR2 YYREEE (reference sequence). CDR3 length: 14 residues. Written as DNA, the CDR3 is TGTGCCAGCAGCCGGACAGGGGGCACCGGGGAGCTGTTTTTT. As protein: CASSRTGGTGELFF.

This chain connects TRBV3-1 (or the pseudogene TRBV3-2) to TRBJ2-2, with a possible D match to TRBD1 (6 bases). Per the germline V gene, CDR1 is LGHDT and CDR2 is YNNKEL (reference sequence). V lost 0 bases and J lost 7, with 9 bases in between. There are 14 residues in the CDR3. The CDR3 nucleotides are TGTGCCAGCAGCCAAGACCAGGGGCTCGGGGAGCTGTTTTTT. Translation: CASSQDQGLGELFF.

V usage is TRBV6-6 and J usage is TRBJ2-7, with D possibly TRBD2 on 5 matching bases. The CDR3 length is 13 residues. CDR1 is MNHNY and CDR2 is SVGAGI in the germline V gene (reference sequence). The ends were cut back, 4 bases at V and 3 bases at J, with 10 bases in the middle. CDR3 residues: CASSFREGYEQYF. The CDR3 DNA reads TGTGCCAGCAGTTTTCGGGAAGGCTACGAGCAGTACTTC.

This clone appeared a few times. V gene TRBV7-9 combines with J gene TRBJ1-1, with D hard to call. This CDR3 comprises 13 residues. Looked up from germline, CDR1 is SEHNR and CDR2 is FQNEAQ (reference sequence). Trimming took off 3 bases at V and 7 bases at J, with 12 bases between the two ends. The DNA of the CDR3 is TGTGCCAGCAGCTTTTGGGTAGCCAGTGAAGCTTTCTTT. Its protein is CASSFWVASEAFF.